Following are 23 T cell receptor beta chains from one sample sequenced in a study of shared clonotypes between healthy human individuals. The naive CD8 fraction comprised CD45RO-negative cells positively selected for CCR7 and excluded terminally differentiated effector memory CD45RA+ cells. Method: immunoSEQ multiplex PCR; TCRdb's copy keeps in-frame clones and lacks some. The sample holds about 2.1 million clones, 80% to 95% seen once. Sequencing was performed on naive CD8+ T cells from PBMCs. These receptors were taken from a man younger than 30 in good health. Some clones in this sample may be carry-over from other donors' samples.

For this clone: Different DNA sequences within this sample yield the same CDR3. The chain uses TRBV19 and TRBJ2-7; tentative D call: TRBD1 (5 bases). This CDR3 spans 11 amino acids. Germline V gene sequence: CDR1 LNHDA, CDR2 SQIVND (reference sequence). V lost 4 bases, J lost 4 bases, and 5 bases lay in between. This CDR3 is CASSTGYEQYF. Here the CDR3 DNA reads TGTGCCAGTAGTACAGGGTACGAGCAGTACTTC.

V gene TRBV6-6 combines with J gene TRBJ2-7, with 7 bases that match TRBD1. After removal of 6 bases from V and 2 bases from J, the junction contained 13 bases not matched to a gene. Germline lookup yields CDR1 MNHNY and CDR2 SVGAGI (reference sequence). This CDR3 is 16 amino acids long. The CDR3 nucleotides read TGTGCCAGCAGCCCGAACTGGGGACAGCGACCCTACGAGCAGTACTTC. It encodes CASSPNWGQRPYEQYF.

The chain recombines TRBV7-8 with TRBJ2-1; a possible D gene is TRBD2 (5 bases). CDR1 is SGHVS, CDR2 FQNEAQ, per germline. The CDR3 is made up of 14 amino acids. Trimming stripped 4 bases from V and 4 bases from J, with 11 bases between. CDR3: CASSSRSEYNEQFF. Written as DNA, the CDR3 is TGTGCCAGCAGCTCGCGTAGCGAATACAATGAGCAGTTCTTC.

J is TRBJ2-7 and V is TRBV4-2; either TRBD1 or TRBD2 may supply D (7 bases each). The CDR3 is made up of 18 amino acids. Germline CDR1 is LGHNA and CDR2 is YNFKEQ. Between the trimmed V and J ends, which lost 3 bases and 6 bases, there was a span of 27 bases. The CDR3 loop is CASSHPQGGVGGLPEQYF. Written as DNA, the CDR3 is TGTGCCAGCAGCCATCCCCAGGGGGGGGTAGGGGGCTTACCCGAGCAGTACTTC.

The gene calls are TRBV15 and TRBJ1-1; TRBD1 is a possible D gene (5 bases). Per germline, CDR1 LNHNV and CDR2 YYDKDF (reference sequence). This CDR3 comprises 14 residues. The germline V and J ends were trimmed by 8 bases and 1 base, with 14 bases remaining between them. The CDR3 sequence is CATSRDSQNTEAFF. The DNA for the CDR3 is TGTGCCACCTCTCGAGACAGCCAGAACACTGAAGCTTTCTTT. The full variable domain, its missing parts supplied by reference TRBV15 and TRBJ1-1, is DAMVIQNPRYQVTQFGKPVTLSCSQTLNHNVMYWYQQKSSQAPKLLFHYYDKDFNNEADTPDNFQSRRPNTSFCFLDIRSPGLGDTAMYLCATSRDSQNTEAFFGQGTRLTVV.

This sequence joins TRBV6-1 and TRBJ2-5; 7 bases match TRBD1. J was trimmed by 5 bases and V by 6 bases; bases with no gene match: 9. From germline, CDR1 is MNHNS and CDR2 SASEGT. The CDR3 spans 14 residues. The CDR3 bases are TGTGCCAGCAGCCCCCCCGGCAGGGGGGAGACCCAGTACTTC. Translation gives CASSPPGRGETQYF.

The CDR3 coding sequence is TGTGCCAGCAGCTTAGGACTTGGGACTAGCGGGAGAATTTACGAGCAGTACTTC. It translates to CASSLGLGTSGRIYEQYF. J is TRBJ2-7 and V is TRBV11-2; 14 bases are a match to TRBD2. This CDR3 is built from 18 residues. Looked up from germline, CDR1 is SGHAT and CDR2 is FQNNGV. With 1 base clipped from V and 4 bases from J, the junction kept 9 bases outside the gene matches.

The rearrangement joins TRBV28 to TRBJ1-1; 7 bases are shared with TRBD1. This CDR3 has 15 amino acids. The trim removed 7 bases at V and 0 bases at J, leaving 8 bases unmatched. Germline CDR1 reads MDHEN; CDR2 reads SYDVKM. The CDR3 bases are TGTGCCAGCACAACTCCGACAGGGCTGAACACTGAAGCTTTCTTT. It specifies CASTTPTGLNTEAFF.

Concerning this clone itself: Other nucleotide sequences in the sample specify the same CDR3. The chain links TRBV2 to TRBJ2-3; D is perhaps TRBD1 (5 bases). The V end was cut by 3 bases, the J end by 4 bases, with 8 bases between. The germline CDR1 and CDR2 sequences are SNHLY and FYNNEI. The CDR3 extends over 13 amino acids. Here the CDR3 reads CASSEGRPDTQYF. The CDR3 nucleotides read TGTGCCAGCAGTGAGGGGCGCCCAGATACGCAGTATTTT.

The rearrangement joins TRBV28 to TRBJ2-7; D may correspond to TRBD1 or TRBD2 (6 bases each). The CDR3 spans 11 residues. Germline CDR1 is MDHEN and CDR2 is SYDVKM. V lost 5 bases to trimming and J lost 6 bases, with 8 bases between them. CDR3 sequence (DNA): TGTGCCAGCAGTCGGGGGCCCGAGCAGTACTTC. Amino acids: CASSRGPEQYF.

The chain employs TRBV7-3 and TRBJ2-5, with D possibly being TRBD1 (5 bases). Germline values: CDR1 SGHTA, CDR2 FQGTGA. This CDR3 region has 15 residues. V lost 2 bases, J lost 5 bases, and 15 bases lay in between. The CDR3 DNA is TGTGCCAGCAGCTTAGGTTCGGCCAGGGCCGAGACCCAGTACTTC. Its translation: CASSLGSARAETQYF.

Regarding this clone: Distinct nucleotide sequences in the sample also encode this CDR3. This chain joins TRBV19 and TRBJ1-1; D might be TRBD1 (5 bases). The germline gives CDR1 LNHDA, CDR2 SQIVND (reference sequence). The V and J ends lost 3 bases and 4 bases respectively, with 9 bases between them. The CDR3 consists of 13 residues. CDR3 DNA: TGTGCCAGTAGTATGGAGGGGCGCACTGAAGCTTTCTTT. Its protein product is CASSMEGRTEAFF.

The J gene is TRBJ2-5, the V gene TRBV29-1, with D possibly TRBD1 on 6 matching bases. CDR1 SQVTM and CDR2 ANQGSEA come from the germline V gene. CDR3 size: 15 residues. Trimming pared 7 bases from V and 0 bases from J, leaving 18 bases between. The CDR3 region has the DNA TGCAGCGGCAGCCCGGACAGCGTCTACCAAGAGACCCAGTACTTC. It specifies CSGSPDSVYQETQYF.

The chain has TRBV19 and TRBJ1-5, with a tentative D call TRBD1 (6 bases). CDR1 and CDR2 from the germline V gene are LNHDA and SQIVND (reference sequence). The CDR3 runs 14 residues. Trimming removed 5 bases at V and 6 bases at J, with 14 bases between. CDR3 bases: TGTGCCAGTAGTCCTCGGCAGGGGTTTCAGCCCCAGCATTTT. Translated: CASSPRQGFQPQHF.

This chain links TRBV11-2 with TRBJ2-1; TRBD1 aligns across 7 bases. Per germline, CDR1 SGHAT and CDR2 FQNNGV. This CDR3 has 15 amino acids. Germline trimming cut 4 bases from V and 0 bases from J; bases unmatched to any gene: 3. CDR3 region: CASSSAGGSYNEQFF. CDR3 DNA sequence: TGTGCCAGCAGCTCCGCAGGGGGCTCCTACAATGAGCAGTTCTTC.

The chain uses TRBV4-2 and TRBJ2-5, with D hard to call. V shed 1 base and J shed 7 bases, with 7 bases lying between them. Germline-derived CDR1 and CDR2 are LGHNA and YNFKEQ. CDR3 length: 12 amino acids. The CDR3 sequence: CASSQGLGTQYF. CDR3 bases: TGTGCCAGCAGCCAAGGTCTGGGGACCCAGTACTTC.

About this clone: At the DNA level, this CDR3 is encoded by other sequences in the same sample as well. The chain uses TRBV6-1 and TRBJ2-7; D gene unclear. Germline values: CDR1 MNHNS, CDR2 SASEGT. V lost 9 bases to trimming and J lost 0 bases, with 6 bases between them. The CDR3 covers 11 residues. In DNA form, the CDR3 reads TGTGCCAGTCGTGACTCCTACGAGCAGTACTTC. Translating it yields CASRDSYEQYF.

The CDR3 sequence is CASSFGSLGQPQHF. CDR3 sequence (DNA): TGTGCCAGCAGCTTTGGATCACTCGGTCAGCCCCAGCATTTT. The gene calls are TRBV5-6 and TRBJ1-5; D gene uncertain. The CDR3 runs to 14 residues. Trimming removed 2 bases from V and 6 bases from J, with 12 bases in between. CDR1 and CDR2 (germline): SGHDT, YYEEEE.

The rearrangement links TRBV7-9 to TRBJ1-4, with unresolved D. Germline-derived CDR1 and CDR2 are SEHNR and FQNEAQ (reference sequence). V was shortened by 5 bases and J by 4 bases, with 8 bases between the two germline ends. CDR3 length: 13 residues. The CDR3 DNA is TGTGCCAGCAGCCCGGACCTTAATGAAAAACTGTTTTTT. Translating gives CASSPDLNEKLFF. Drawing the rest from reference TRBV7-9 and TRBJ1-4, the complete variable domain is DTGVSQNPRHKITKRGQNVTFRCDPISEHNRLYWYRQTLGQGPEFLTYFQNEAQLEKSRLLSDRFSAERPKGSFSTLEIQRTEQGDSAMYLCASSPDLNEKLFFGSGTQLSVL.

The chain has TRBV9 and TRBJ1-2, with D possibly being TRBD1 (6 bases). Deletions cut 4 bases from V and 2 bases from J, with 15 bases between. The V gene's germline CDR1 is SGDLS and CDR2 YYNGEE. The CDR3 totals 15 residues. The CDR3 nucleotides read TGTGCCAGCAGCATAAACAGGGCGGTAAACTATGGCTACACCTTC. Its translation is CASSINRAVNYGYTF.

The chain recombines TRBV25-1 with TRBJ1-6; TRBD1 matches at 7 bases. From germline, CDR1 is MGHDK and CDR2 SYGVNS. J gave up 8 bases and V 7 bases, and 8 bases lay outside the gene matches. The CDR3 totals 14 residues. In DNA form, the CDR3 reads TGTGCCAGCATCCCCGAAGACAGGGATTCACCCCTCCACTTT. Translating it yields CASIPEDRDSPLHF.

The chain combines TRBV9 with TRBJ2-3; D gene unclear. In germline, CDR1 is SGDLS, CDR2 YYNGEE. The CDR3 is 13 amino acids. V was pared by 7 bases and J by 1 base, with 10 bases between. The CDR3 loop is CASGYSRTDTQYF. CDR3 DNA: TGTGCCAGCGGGTACAGCCGCACAGATACGCAGTATTTT. Drawing the rest from reference TRBV9 and TRBJ2-3, the complete variable domain is DSGVTQTPKHLITATGQRVTLRCSPRSGDLSVYWYQQSLDQGLQFLIQYYNGEERAKGNILERFSAQQFPDLHSELNLSSLELGDSALYFCASGYSRTDTQYFGPGTRLTVL.

The V call is TRBV19, the J call TRBJ2-2, with D perhaps given as TRBD1 or TRBD2 (5 bases each). Germline values: CDR1 LNHDA, CDR2 SQIVND (reference sequence). There are 15 residues in the CDR3. The V and J ends lost 5 bases and 0 bases respectively, with 10 bases between them. The CDR3 here is CASSWGFANTGELFF. Here the CDR3 DNA reads TGTGCCAGTAGTTGGGGGTTCGCGAACACCGGGGAGCTGTTTTTT.